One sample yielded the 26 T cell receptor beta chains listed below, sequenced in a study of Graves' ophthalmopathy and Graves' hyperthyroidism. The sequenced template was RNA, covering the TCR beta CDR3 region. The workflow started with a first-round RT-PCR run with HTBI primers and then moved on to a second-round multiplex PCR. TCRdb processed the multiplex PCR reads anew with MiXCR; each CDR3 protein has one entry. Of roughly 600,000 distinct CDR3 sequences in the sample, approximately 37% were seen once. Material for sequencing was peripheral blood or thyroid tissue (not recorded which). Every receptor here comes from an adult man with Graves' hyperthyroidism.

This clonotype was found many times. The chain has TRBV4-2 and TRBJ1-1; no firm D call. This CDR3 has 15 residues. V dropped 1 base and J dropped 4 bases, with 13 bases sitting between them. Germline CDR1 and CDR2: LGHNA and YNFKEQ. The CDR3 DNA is TGTGCCAGCAGCCAAGGCCTCCGTACCTCCACTGAAGCTTTCTTT. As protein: CASSQGLRTSTEAFF.

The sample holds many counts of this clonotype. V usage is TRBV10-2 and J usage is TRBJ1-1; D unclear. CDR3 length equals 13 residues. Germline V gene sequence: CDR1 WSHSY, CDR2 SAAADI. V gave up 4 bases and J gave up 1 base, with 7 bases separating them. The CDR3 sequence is CASSGTENTEAFF. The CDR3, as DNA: TGCGCCAGCAGTGGGACTGAGAACACTGAAGCTTTCTTT.

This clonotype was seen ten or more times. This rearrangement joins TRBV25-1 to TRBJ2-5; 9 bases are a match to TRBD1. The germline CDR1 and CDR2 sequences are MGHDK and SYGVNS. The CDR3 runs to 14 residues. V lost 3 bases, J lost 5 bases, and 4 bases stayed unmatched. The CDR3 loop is CASSEDRGWETQYF. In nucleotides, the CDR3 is TGTGCCAGCAGTGAGGACAGGGGTTGGGAGACCCAGTACTTC.

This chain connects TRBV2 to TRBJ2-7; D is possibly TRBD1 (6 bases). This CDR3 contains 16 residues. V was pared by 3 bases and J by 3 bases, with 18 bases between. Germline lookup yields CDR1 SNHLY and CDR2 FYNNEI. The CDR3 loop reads CASSDSGQNLIYEQYF. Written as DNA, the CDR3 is TGTGCCAGCAGTGATAGTGGACAGAATCTGATCTACGAGCAGTACTTC.

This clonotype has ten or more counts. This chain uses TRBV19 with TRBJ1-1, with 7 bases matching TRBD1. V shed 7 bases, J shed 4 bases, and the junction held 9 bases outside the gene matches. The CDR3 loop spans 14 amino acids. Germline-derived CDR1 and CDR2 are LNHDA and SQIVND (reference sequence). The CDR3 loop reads CASTVTGLATEAFF. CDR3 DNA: TGTGCCAGTACCGTGACAGGGTTGGCCACTGAAGCTTTCTTT.

The chain's CDR3 is CASSLGTGGLGVAGYEQYF. The CDR3 bases are TGTGCCAGCAGCTTGGGGACAGGGGGTCTCGGTGTAGCGGGCTACGAGCAGTACTTC. V and J are TRBV7-8 and TRBJ2-7, with 11 bases lining up with TRBD1. Germline assignment: CDR1 SGHVS and CDR2 FQNEAQ. The ends lost 3 bases at V and 3 bases at J; junction bases unmatched: 16. The CDR3 totals 19 residues.

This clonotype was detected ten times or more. CDR3 in amino acids: CASSFRDRASPLHF. The DNA for the CDR3 is TGTGCCAGCAGCTTCCGGGACAGGGCTTCACCCCTCCACTTT. This chain uses TRBV5-8 with TRBJ1-6; 9 bases are a match to TRBD1. CDR3 length: 14 amino acids. Germline trimming cut 2 bases from V and 9 bases from J; bases unmatched to any gene: 3. Germline assignment: CDR1 SGHTS and CDR2 YDEGEE. Drawing the rest from reference TRBV5-8 and TRBJ1-6, the complete variable domain is EAGVTQSPTHLIKTRGQQATLRCSPISGHTSVYWYQQALGLGLQFLLWYDEGEERNRGNFPPRFSGRQFPNYSSELNVNALELEDSALYLCASSFRDRASPLHFGNGTRLTVT.

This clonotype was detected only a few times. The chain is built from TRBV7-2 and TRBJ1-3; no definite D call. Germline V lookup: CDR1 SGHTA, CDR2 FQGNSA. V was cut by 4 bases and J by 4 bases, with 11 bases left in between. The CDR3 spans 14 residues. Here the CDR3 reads CASSYRASGNTIYF. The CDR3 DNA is TGTGCCAGCAGCTACCGGGCGTCAGGAAACACCATATATTTT. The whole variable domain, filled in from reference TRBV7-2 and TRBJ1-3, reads GAGVSQSPSNKVTEKGKDVELRCDPISGHTALYWYRQSLGQGLEFLIYFQGNSAPDKSGLPSDRFSAERTGGSVSTLTIQRTQQEDSAVYLCASSYRASGNTIYFGEGSWLTVV.

The CDR3 DNA follows: TGTGCCAGCAGTGAATGGACTAGCGGGGAAGAGACCCAGTACTTC. This translates into CASSEWTSGEETQYF. The gene calls are TRBV25-1 and TRBJ2-5, with 12 bases aligning to TRBD2. CDR1 MGHDK and CDR2 SYGVNS come from the germline V gene. The V and J ends lost 1 base and 3 bases, in that order; junction bases with no gene match: 0. CDR3 size: 15 residues.

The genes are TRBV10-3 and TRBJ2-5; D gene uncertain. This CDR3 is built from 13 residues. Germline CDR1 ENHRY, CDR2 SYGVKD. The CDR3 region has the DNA TGTGCTAGAGATCGTCCCCCCTGGAAGACCCAGTACTTC. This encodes CARDRPPWKTQYF.

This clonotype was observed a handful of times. The CDR3 spells CASSAQRTPGVEQYF. In DNA, the CDR3 is TGTGCCAGCTCAGCGCAGCGGACACCCGGTGTGGAGCAGTACTTC. This chain uses TRBV18 with TRBJ2-7; tentatively, D is TRBD1 or TRBD2 (5 bases each). V shed 5 bases and J shed 7 bases, with 21 bases lying between them. The germline V gene has CDR1 KGHSH and CDR2 LQKENI. This CDR3 is built from 15 residues.

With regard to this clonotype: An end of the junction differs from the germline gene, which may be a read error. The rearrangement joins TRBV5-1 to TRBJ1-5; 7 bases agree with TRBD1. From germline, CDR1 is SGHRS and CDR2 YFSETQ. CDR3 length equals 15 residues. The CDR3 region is CASRGGRDRNRPQHF. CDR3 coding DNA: TGCGCCAGCAGGGGGGGGAGGGACAGAAATCGGCCCCAGCATTTT. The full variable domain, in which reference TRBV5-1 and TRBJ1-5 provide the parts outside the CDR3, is KAGVTQTPRYLIKTRGQQVTLSCSPISGHRSVSWYQQTPGQGLQFLFEYFSETQRNKGNFPGRFSGRQFSNSRSEMNVSTLELGDSALYLCASRGGRDRNRPQHFGDGTRLSIL.

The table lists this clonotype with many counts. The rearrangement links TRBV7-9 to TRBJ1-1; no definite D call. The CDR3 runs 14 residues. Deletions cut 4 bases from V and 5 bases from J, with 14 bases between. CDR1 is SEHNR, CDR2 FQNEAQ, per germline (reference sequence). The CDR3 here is CASSSGSLETEAFF. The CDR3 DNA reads TGTGCCAGCAGCTCTGGGTCCCTCGAGACTGAAGCTTTCTTT.

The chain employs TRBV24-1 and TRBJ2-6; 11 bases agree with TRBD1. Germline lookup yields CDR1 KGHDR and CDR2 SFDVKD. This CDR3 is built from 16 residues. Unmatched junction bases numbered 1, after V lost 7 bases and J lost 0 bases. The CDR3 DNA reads TGTGCCACCAGAGGGACAGGGGGCTCTGGGGCCAACGTCCTGACTTTC. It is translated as CATRGTGGSGANVLTF.

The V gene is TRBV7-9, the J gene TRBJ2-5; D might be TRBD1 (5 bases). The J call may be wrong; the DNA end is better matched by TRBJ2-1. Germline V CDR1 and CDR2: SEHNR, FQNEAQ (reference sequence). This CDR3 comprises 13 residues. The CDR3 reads CASSLDPGLPQFF. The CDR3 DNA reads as TGTGCCAGCAGCTTAGACCCAGGGCTCCCCCAGTTCTTC.

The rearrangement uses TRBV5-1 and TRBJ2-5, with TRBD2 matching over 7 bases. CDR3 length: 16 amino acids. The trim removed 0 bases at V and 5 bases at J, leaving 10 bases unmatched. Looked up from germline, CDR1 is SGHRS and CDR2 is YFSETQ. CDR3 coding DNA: TGCGCCAGCAGCTTGGCCTGGGGGGGTGGCACGGAGACCCAGTACTTC. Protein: CASSLAWGGGTETQYF.

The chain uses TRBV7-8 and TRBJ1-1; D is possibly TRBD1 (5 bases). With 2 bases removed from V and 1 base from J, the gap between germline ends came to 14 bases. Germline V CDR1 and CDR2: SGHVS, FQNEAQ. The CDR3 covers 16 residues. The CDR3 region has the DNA TGTGCCAGCAGCTTAAGGTTGGGGGTTGGGAACACTGAAGCTTTCTTT. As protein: CASSLRLGVGNTEAFF.

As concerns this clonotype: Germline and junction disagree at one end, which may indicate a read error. The CDR3: CASSLASGGTDNSPLHF. The CDR3 DNA reads as TGCGCCAGCAGCTTAGCCTCCGGAGGGACGGATAATTCACCCCTCCACTTT. The rearrangement joins TRBV11-1 to TRBJ1-6; possibly TRBD1 for D (5 bases). CDR1 is SGHAT and CDR2 is FQDESV in the germline V gene (reference sequence). This CDR3 region has 17 residues.

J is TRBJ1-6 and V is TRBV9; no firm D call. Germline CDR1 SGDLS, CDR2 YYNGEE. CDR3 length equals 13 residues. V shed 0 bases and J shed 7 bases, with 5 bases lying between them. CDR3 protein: CASSVGTNSPLHF. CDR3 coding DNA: TGTGCCAGCAGCGTAGGTACGAATTCACCCCTCCACTTT.

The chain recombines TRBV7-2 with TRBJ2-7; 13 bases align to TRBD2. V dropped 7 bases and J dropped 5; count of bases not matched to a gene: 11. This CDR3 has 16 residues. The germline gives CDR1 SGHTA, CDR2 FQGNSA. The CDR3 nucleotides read TGTGCCAGCACAGGGCAGGCCGGACTAGCGGGGGACGAGCAGTACTTC. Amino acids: CASTGQAGLAGDEQYF.

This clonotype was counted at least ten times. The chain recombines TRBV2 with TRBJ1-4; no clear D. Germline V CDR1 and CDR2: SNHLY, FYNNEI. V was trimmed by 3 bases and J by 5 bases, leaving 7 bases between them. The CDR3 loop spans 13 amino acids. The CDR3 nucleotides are TGTGCCAGCAGTGAGAGGACGAATGAAAAACTGTTTTTT. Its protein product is CASSERTNEKLFF.

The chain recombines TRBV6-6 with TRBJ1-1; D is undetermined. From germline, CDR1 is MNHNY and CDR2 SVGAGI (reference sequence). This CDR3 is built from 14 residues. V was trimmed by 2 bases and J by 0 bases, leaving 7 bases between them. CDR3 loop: CASSYLRLNTEAFF. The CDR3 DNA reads TGTGCCAGCAGTTACCTGCGGCTGAACACTGAAGCTTTCTTT.

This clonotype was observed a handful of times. The CDR3 DNA follows: TGTGCCAGCACCGAAAGAGGGGACGGACTCTATGGCTACACCTTC. It specifies CASTERGDGLYGYTF. This rearrangement joins TRBV10-3 to TRBJ1-2, with a possible D match to TRBD1 (5 bases). The CDR3 spans 15 residues. V was trimmed by 10 bases and J by 4 bases, leaving 22 bases between them. Germline values: CDR1 ENHRY, CDR2 SYGVKD.

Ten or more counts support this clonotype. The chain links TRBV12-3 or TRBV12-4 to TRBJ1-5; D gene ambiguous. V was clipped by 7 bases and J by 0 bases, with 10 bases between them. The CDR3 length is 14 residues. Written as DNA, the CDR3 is TGTGCCAGCAACCGGGGTTCTAGCAATCAGCCCCAGCATTTT. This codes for CASNRGSSNQPQHF.

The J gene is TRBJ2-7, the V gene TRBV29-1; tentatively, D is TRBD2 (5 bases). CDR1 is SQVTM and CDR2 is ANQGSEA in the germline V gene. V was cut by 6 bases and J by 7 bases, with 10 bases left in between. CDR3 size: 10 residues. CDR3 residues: CSVLGREQYF. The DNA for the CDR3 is TGCAGCGTACTAGGACGTGAGCAGTACTTC.

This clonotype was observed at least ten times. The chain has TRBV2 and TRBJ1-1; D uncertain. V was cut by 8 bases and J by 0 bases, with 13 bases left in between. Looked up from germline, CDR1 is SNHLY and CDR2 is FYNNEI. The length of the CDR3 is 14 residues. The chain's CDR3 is CASVATEVNTEAFF. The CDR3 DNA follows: TGTGCCAGCGTAGCGACCGAAGTGAACACTGAAGCTTTCTTT.